What follows is one TCR beta chain and its context. Antigen specificity is unknown. The source of the sample is a study of T cells expressing NK-cell markers. Study in general: It was sorted CD3+CD56+NKG2C+, CD3+CD56+NKG2C- and CD3+CD56-NKG2C+ T cells that supplied the TCR beta repertoires. One of eight sequenced donors was HCMV-seronegative; the other seven were seropositive. Regarding the study as a whole: HCMV specificity was not established for the expanded NKG2C+ T cell clones.

TCRdb reprocessed the 5' RACE reads, with one entry per CDR3 protein and no DNA. This repertoire includes 150,000 or so distinct CDR3 sequences. CDR1 and CDR2 (germline): ENHRY, SYGVKD. CDR3 size: 14 residues. Material: blood T cells: a sorted CD56 or NKG2C T cell subset, CD4+ or CD8+ T cells, or bulk PBMC T cells (not recorded which). This receptor was taken from a woman aged 45-65 years in good health. The rearrangement joins TRBV10-3 to TRBJ2-1; the TCRdb call, TRBD2, lacks DNA for checking. This chain's CDR3 is CATQLAGGANEQFF.